This T cell receptor beta chain derives from a study of blood T cell repertoires in COVID-19. Study details: Some COVID-19 samples were acute and others convalescent; all came from the United States, Italy and Spain. Sources were T cells, B-cell-depleted T cells, or PBMCs; the material itself was cDNA or gDNA.

As handled by the study authors: Using reference gene primer amplification, nucleated cell counts were estimated. Measured with immunoSEQ multiplex PCR; TCRdb has only the in-frame clones, and not every one. The DNA gave D and trimming, while V, J and clone size come from that table. The table lists some 33,000 clones, around 80% of them singletons. CDR1 is LNHDA, CDR2 SQIVND, per germline (reference sequence). V was pared by 6 bases and J by 3 bases, with 8 bases between. The CDR3 length is 12 residues. Sequencing was performed on peripheral blood. V and J are TRBV19 and TRBJ1-2; perhaps TRBD1 as D (5 bases). This clonotype was obtained from a human donor in a cohort sampled during active COVID-19. The CDR3, as DNA: TGTGCCAGTAGGCACAGGCACTATGGCTACACCTTC. It encodes CASRHRHYGYTF.